The 8 T cell receptor beta chains below come from one sample, sequenced in a study of blood T cell repertoires in COVID-19. TCRdb's table, derived via immunoSEQ multiplex PCR, lists solely in-frame clones and lacks some. The sample records approximately 240,000 clones, approximately 80% being singletons. The material sequenced was peripheral blood. These receptors came from a woman between 40 and 55 years old with active or convalescent COVID-19.

V is TRBV7-2 and J is TRBJ1-5, with TRBD1 as a possible D gene (5 bases). The V and J ends lost 5 bases and 3 bases respectively, with 17 bases between them. The CDR3 runs to 16 residues. CDR1 is SGHTA, CDR2 FQGNSA, per germline. The CDR3 DNA follows: TGTGCCAGCAGCCCAAGCGGGGGAAATTCCAATCAGCCCCAGCATTTT. Protein product: CASSPSGGNSNQPQHF.

A note on this clone: The same CDR3 is also encoded by other DNA sequences in this sample. The gene calls are TRBV29-1 and TRBJ1-1, with D possibly TRBD1 on 5 matching bases. The ends were cut back, 4 bases at V and 2 bases at J, with 8 bases in the middle. Germline lookup yields CDR1 SQVTM and CDR2 ANQGSEA. This CDR3 is built from 12 residues. The CDR3 coding sequence is TGCAGCGTTGGGAGGGGAAACACTGAAGCTTTCTTT. Amino acids: CSVGRGNTEAFF.

The rearrangement links TRBV5-4 to TRBJ2-7; TRBD1 aligns across 7 bases. Germline V gene data show CDR1 as SGHNT and CDR2 as YYREEE (reference sequence). Germline trimming cut 4 bases from V and 3 bases from J; bases unmatched to any gene: 4. The CDR3 loop spans 13 amino acids. The CDR3 region has the DNA TGTGCCAGCAGCGGGGGACAGAGCTACGAGCAGTACTTC. It yields the protein CASSGGQSYEQYF. The whole variable domain, remainder taken from reference TRBV5-4 and TRBJ2-7, is ETGVTQSPTHLIKTRGQQVTLRCSSQSGHNTVSWYQQALGQGPQFIFQYYREEENGRGNFPPRFSGLQFPNYSSELNVNALELDDSALYLCASSGGQSYEQYFGPGTRLTVT.

This rearrangement joins TRBV9 to TRBJ2-5; D may be TRBD2 (5 bases). The CDR3 spans 16 residues. V was trimmed by 0 bases and J by 2 bases, leaving 14 bases between them. Per germline, CDR1 SGDLS and CDR2 YYNGEE. CDR3 loop: CASSVGVARFQETQYF. The CDR3, as DNA: TGTGCCAGCAGCGTAGGGGTAGCGCGGTTTCAAGAGACCCAGTACTTC.

The V and J genes are TRBV9 and TRBJ1-3, with D possibly being TRBD1 (6 bases). The V end lost 3 bases, the J end lost 0 bases, and 16 bases lay between the germline ends. This CDR3 has 17 amino acids. CDR1 is SGDLS, CDR2 YYNGEE, per germline. The CDR3 reads CASSGGTREYSGNTIYF. The CDR3 bases are TGTGCCAGCAGCGGTGGGACAAGGGAATACTCTGGAAACACCATATATTTT.

This clone was detected only once. J is TRBJ1-2 and V is TRBV6-5; 7 bases align to TRBD1. The CDR3 runs to 14 residues. Germline CDR1 is MNHEY and CDR2 is SVGAGI. V trimming: 8 bases; J trimming: 8 bases; junction bases outside the gene matches: 14. CDR3 in amino acids: CASYRGRFGKGYTF. The CDR3, as DNA: TGTGCCAGCTATAGGGGGCGGTTCGGAAAGGGCTACACCTTC.

The chain links TRBV28 to TRBJ1-3; D is possibly TRBD1 (6 bases). The V and J ends lost 8 bases and 8 bases respectively, with 13 bases between them. The CDR3 totals 12 residues. Germline V gene lookup returns CDR1 MDHEN and CDR2 SYDVKM. CDR3 sequence reads: CASGGTGYTIYF. The CDR3 DNA reads as TGTGCCAGCGGAGGAACAGGGTACACCATATATTTT.

This clone was observed a handful of times. The V gene is TRBV28, the J gene TRBJ1-2; maybe TRBD1 (6 bases). Trimming cost V 5 bases and J 2 bases, with 12 bases left between them. Germline CDR1 and CDR2: MDHEN and SYDVKM. There are 14 residues in the CDR3. The CDR3 nucleotides are TGTGCCAGCAGTAGTCCAGGGGCAAACTATGGCTACACCTTC. Residues: CASSSPGANYGYTF.